The 14 T cell receptor beta chains below all came from one sample that was sequenced in a study of T cell repertoires in cytomegalovirus infection. Each CDR3 protein gets one entry after TCRdb re-called the reads with MiXCR. The profile shows about 230,000 distinct CDR3 sequences, 20% to 25% of them singletons. Sequenced: CD8+ T cells from PBMCs. These TCRs come from a human donor in good health (CMV status not recorded). Some clones in this sample may be carry-over from other donors' samples.

The table lists this clonotype with many counts. This chain uses TRBV5-6 with TRBJ2-5; D is unresolved. The CDR3 runs 13 residues. CDR1 and CDR2 from the germline V gene are SGHDT and YYEEEE. The V gene lost 4 bases and the J gene lost 3 bases, with 10 bases spanning the gap. Here the CDR3 DNA reads TGTGCCAGCAGCCCGGACGGAGAAGAGACCCAGTACTTC. Protein product: CASSPDGEETQYF.

The CDR3 loop is CAVYWEALEAFF. Here the CDR3 DNA reads TGTGCCGTTTATTGGGAGGCCCTTGAAGCTTTCTTT. J is TRBJ1-1 and V is TRBV6-6, with D unresolved. CDR1 is MNHNY, CDR2 SVGAGI, per germline (reference sequence). The CDR3 has 12 amino acids. V lost 11 bases and J 7 bases, leaving 17 bases between the germline ends.

This sequence joins TRBV29-1 and TRBJ2-7; D uncertain. The CDR3 has 12 amino acids. Per the germline V gene, CDR1 is SQVTM and CDR2 is ANQGSEA. V lost 2 bases and J lost 4, with 9 bases in between. The CDR3, as DNA: TGCAGCGTTGAATCCGGTCGATACGAGCAGTACTTC. This sequence encodes CSVESGRYEQYF.

In this sample, this clonotype turned up a few times. The rearrangement uses TRBV7-6 and TRBJ1-1; TRBD1 aligns across 8 bases. Per the germline V gene, CDR1 is SGHVS and CDR2 is FNYEAQ. V gave up 5 bases and J gave up 6 bases; unmatched junction bases: 8. CDR3 length: 14 amino acids. The CDR3 sequence: CASSLQGAFAEAFF. The CDR3 nucleotides read TGTGCCAGCAGCCTCCAGGGGGCGTTTGCTGAAGCTTTCTTT.

The rearrangement joins TRBV29-1 to TRBJ1-2; D gene unclear. Trimming took 1 base from V and 4 from J, leaving 10 bases between them. The CDR3 spans 13 residues. Germline assignment: CDR1 SQVTM and CDR2 ANQGSEA. CDR3 loop: CSVEGSTVYGYTF. The CDR3 bases are TGCAGCGTTGAAGGTTCGACGGTCTATGGCTACACCTTC.

The DNA of the CDR3 is TGTGCCAGCAACTCACTAGCGGGGAATTACAATGAGCAGTTCTTC. Protein product: CASNSLAGNYNEQFF. This chain connects TRBV6-1 to TRBJ2-1, with TRBD2 matching 10 bases. Unmatched junction bases numbered 7, after V lost 7 bases and J lost 4 bases. CDR1 MNHNS and CDR2 SASEGT come from the germline V gene. The length of the CDR3 is 15 residues.

This clonotype was detected ten times or more. The chain links TRBV7-2 to TRBJ2-4, with a possible D match to TRBD1 (7 bases). Trimming pared 5 bases from V and 3 bases from J, leaving 20 bases between. The CDR3 covers 17 residues. Germline V gene sequence: CDR1 SGHTA, CDR2 FQGNSA. The CDR3 nucleotides read TGTGCCAGCAGCCCTAGACAGGGAGGAACGGTCAAAAACATTCAGTACTTC. Its translation: CASSPRQGGTVKNIQYF.

The gene calls are TRBV20-1 and TRBJ2-5; the match to TRBD2 covers 10 bases. Per germline, CDR1 DFQATT and CDR2 SNEGSKA (reference sequence). With V trimmed by 0 bases and J by 5 bases, 15 bases remained unmatched. The CDR3 loop spans 18 amino acids. The DNA of the CDR3 is TGCAGTGCTAGAGATCTGCTAGCGGGGGCCCGGGAGATGGAGACCCAGTACTTC. Encoded protein: CSARDLLAGAREMETQYF.

This clonotype was picked up many times. V usage is TRBV15 and J usage is TRBJ1-5, with a possible D match to TRBD1 (5 bases). CDR1 and CDR2 (germline): LNHNV, YYDKDF (reference sequence). The CDR3 covers 15 residues. Between the trimmed V and J ends, which lost 0 bases and 2 bases, there was a span of 8 bases. CDR3 residues: CATSREGAGNQPQHF. DNA of the CDR3: TGTGCCACCAGCAGAGAAGGGGCGGGCAATCAGCCCCAGCATTTT.

This clonotype was counted only a few times. The rearrangement links TRBV20-1 to TRBJ2-5, with D perhaps matching TRBD1 or TRBD2 (5 bases each). Deletions cut 1 base from V and 5 bases from J, with 26 bases between. From germline, CDR1 is DFQATT and CDR2 SNEGSKA (reference sequence). The CDR3 covers 18 residues. CDR3 protein: CSARGTQVGVTTPETQYF. In DNA form, the CDR3 reads TGCAGTGCTAGAGGAACTCAGGTGGGGGTCACTACCCCGGAGACCCAGTACTTC.

This clonotype has a handful of counts. The chain combines TRBV20-1 with TRBJ2-7; 8 nucleotides line up with TRBD2. Germline V CDR1 and CDR2: DFQATT, SNEGSKA (reference sequence). V lost 3 bases to trimming and J lost 3 bases; unmatched junction nucleotides: 7. This CDR3 is 14 amino acids long. The CDR3 nucleotides read TGCAGTGCTAGTACGGGACTAGGGATCTACGAGCAGTACTTC. Translation gives CSASTGLGIYEQYF.

The genes are TRBV20-1 and TRBJ2-1; 8 bases agree with TRBD2. In germline, CDR1 is DFQATT, CDR2 SNEGSKA (reference sequence). This CDR3 has 15 residues. V dropped 5 bases and J dropped 5; count of bases not matched to a gene: 11. Here the CDR3 reads CSAESGGLADNEQFF. The CDR3 bases are TGCAGTGCTGAAAGCGGGGGCCTTGCAGACAATGAGCAGTTCTTC.

This clonotype was detected a few times. This chain uses TRBV15 with TRBJ1-6, with D possibly TRBD1 on 6 matching bases. V lost 4 bases and J 7 bases, leaving 23 bases between the germline ends. This CDR3 contains 18 residues. Germline V gives CDR1 LNHNV, CDR2 YYDKDF (reference sequence). The CDR3 reads CATSIKTGQYGSNSPLHF. For the CDR3, the DNA is TGTGCCACCAGCATTAAAACAGGACAGTACGGGTCCAATTCACCCCTCCACTTT. The whole variable domain, filled in from reference TRBV15 and TRBJ1-6, reads DAMVIQNPRYQVTQFGKPVTLSCSQTLNHNVMYWYQQKSSQAPKLLFHYYDKDFNNEADTPDNFQSRRPNTSFCFLDIRSPGLGDTAMYLCATSIKTGQYGSNSPLHFGNGTRLTVT.

This clonotype was detected only a few times. The chain combines TRBV4-1 with TRBJ1-3; D gene ambiguous. Trimming left V 0 bases short and J 0 bases short, with 9 bases between. Germline CDR1 is MGHRA and CDR2 is YSYEKL. The CDR3 runs 16 residues. The CDR3 loop reads CASSQDIGNSGNTIYF. CDR3 DNA sequence: TGCGCCAGCAGCCAAGATATAGGGAACTCTGGAAACACCATATATTTT.